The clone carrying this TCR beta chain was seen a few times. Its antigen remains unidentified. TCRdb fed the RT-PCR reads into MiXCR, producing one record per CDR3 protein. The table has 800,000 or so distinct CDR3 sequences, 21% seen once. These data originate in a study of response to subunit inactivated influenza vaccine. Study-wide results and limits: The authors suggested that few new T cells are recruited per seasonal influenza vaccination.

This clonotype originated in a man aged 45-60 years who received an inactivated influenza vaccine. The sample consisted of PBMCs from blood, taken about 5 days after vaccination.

The CDR3 is CASSTRTGTNTGELFF. In nucleotides, the CDR3 is TGTGCCAGCAGTACCCGGACAGGGACGAACACCGGGGAGCTGTTTTTT. This rearrangement joins TRBV6-1 to TRBJ2-2, with 8 positions matching TRBD1. Germline trimming cut 5 bases from V and 0 bases from J; bases unmatched to any gene: 5. Germline lookup yields CDR1 MNHNS and CDR2 SASEGT. There are 16 residues in the CDR3.